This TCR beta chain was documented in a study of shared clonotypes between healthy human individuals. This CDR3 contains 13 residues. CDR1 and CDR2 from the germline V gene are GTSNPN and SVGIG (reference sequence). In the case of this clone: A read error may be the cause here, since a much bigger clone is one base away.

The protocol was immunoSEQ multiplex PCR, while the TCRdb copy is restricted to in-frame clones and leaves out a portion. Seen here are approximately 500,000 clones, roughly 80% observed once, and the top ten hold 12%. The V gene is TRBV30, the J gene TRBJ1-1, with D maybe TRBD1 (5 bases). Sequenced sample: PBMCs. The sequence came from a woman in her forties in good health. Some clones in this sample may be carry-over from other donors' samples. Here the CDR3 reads CDWSPGRNTEAFF. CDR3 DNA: TGTGACTGGAGTCCGGGACGTAACACTGAAGCTTTCTTT.